The T cell receptor beta chain described here comes from a study of blood T cell repertoires in COVID-19. Overall study: Samples representing acute and convalescent COVID-19 were sourced from the United States, Italy and Spain. PBMCs, B-cell-depleted T cells, or T cells were the source of the cDNA or gDNA that made up the material.

Per the authors' pipeline: It was from reference gene primer amplification that nucleated cell counts were estimated. Sequencing was performed with immunoSEQ multiplex PCR; in TCRdb, only in-frame clones are kept and a portion is missing. For V, J and clone size, that table is used; D and trimming come from the DNA. The sample shows approximately 42,000 clones, roughly 68% of them seen only once. V was trimmed by 0 bases and J by 1 base, leaving 4 bases between them. Germline lookup yields CDR1 SGHRS and CDR2 YFSETQ. There are 14 residues in the CDR3. This sequence joins TRBV5-1 and TRBJ2-2; D unresolved. Sequencing used peripheral blood. This receptor was taken from a man aged 80 or over with acute or convalescent COVID-19. For the CDR3, the DNA is TGCGCCAGCAGCTTGGCAGGGAACACCGGGGAGCTGTTTTTT. Translating it yields CASSLAGNTGELFF.